This T cell receptor (beta chain) appears in the sequencing data of a study of blood T cell repertoires in COVID-19. This CDR3 is 14 amino acids long. Germline-derived CDR1 and CDR2 are LGHDT and YNNKEL (reference sequence). V was clipped by 1 base and J by 6 bases, with 12 bases between them. Assay: immunoSEQ multiplex PCR; the TCRdb copy retains only in-frame clones and omits some. The sample contains fewer than 450,000 clones, more than 70% of which appear only once. This clone showed up just once. Sequencing used peripheral blood. This clonotype originated in a woman aged 65 to 85 with COVID-19, enrolled during active disease. This chain links TRBV3-1 (or the pseudogene TRBV3-2) with TRBJ1-1; D possibly corresponds to TRBD1 (6 bases). The CDR3 spells CASSQAQGRAEAFF. In DNA form, the CDR3 reads TGTGCCAGCAGCCAAGCGCAGGGGAGGGCTGAAGCTTTCTTT.